This TCR beta chain was captured in a study of T cells in Graves' hyperthyroidism and ophthalmopathy. Overall study: It was at initial diagnosis, before any treatment, that peripheral blood was collected.

Clinical symptoms, serum thyroxine, TRAb, thyroid ultrasound and orbital computed tomography informed diagnoses. Amplified regions were TCR beta CDR3 sequences from RNA transcripts. The HTBI primer set served for first-round RT-PCR of the TCR CDR3. Via MiXCR, TCRdb re-called the multiplex PCR reads, giving one row per CDR3 protein. The table shows under 400,000 distinct CDR3 sequences, with roughly 21% occurring only once. V lost 1 base to trimming and J lost 5 bases, with 6 bases between them. The CDR3 length is 13 residues. Germline CDR1 reads KGHDR; CDR2 reads SFDVKD. This TCR was sampled from a woman between 50 and 59 years old with Graves' hyperthyroidism. V and J are TRBV24-1 and TRBJ2-3; weak D call: TRBD1 (5 bases). The source material was blood. In nucleotides, the CDR3 is TGTGCCACCAGTGATTTTCAGGGAGATACGCAGTATTTT. This gives the protein CATSDFQGDTQYF.